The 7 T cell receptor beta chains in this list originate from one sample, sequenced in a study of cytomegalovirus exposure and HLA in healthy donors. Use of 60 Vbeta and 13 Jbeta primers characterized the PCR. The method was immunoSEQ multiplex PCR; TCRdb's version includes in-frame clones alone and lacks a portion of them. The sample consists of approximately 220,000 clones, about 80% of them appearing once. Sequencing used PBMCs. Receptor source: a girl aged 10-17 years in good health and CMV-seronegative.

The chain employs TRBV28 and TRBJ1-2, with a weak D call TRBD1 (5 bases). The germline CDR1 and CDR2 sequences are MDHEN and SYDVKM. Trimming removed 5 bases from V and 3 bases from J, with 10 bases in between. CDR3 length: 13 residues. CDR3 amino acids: CASSPQGHYGYTF. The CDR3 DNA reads TGTGCCAGCAGTCCTCAGGGCCACTATGGCTACACCTTC.

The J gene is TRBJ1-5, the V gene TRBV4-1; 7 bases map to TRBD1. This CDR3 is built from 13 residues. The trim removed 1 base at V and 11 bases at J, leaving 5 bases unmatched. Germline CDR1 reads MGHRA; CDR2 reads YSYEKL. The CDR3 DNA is TGCGCCAGCAGCCAAGTGGTGACAGGGTCCCAGCATTTT. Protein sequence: CASSQVVTGSQHF.

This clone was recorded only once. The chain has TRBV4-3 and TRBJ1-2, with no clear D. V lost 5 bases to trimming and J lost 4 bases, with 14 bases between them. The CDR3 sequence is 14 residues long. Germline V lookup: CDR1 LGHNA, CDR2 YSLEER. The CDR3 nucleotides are TGCGCCAGCAGCTTGCGGCCCCTCGGCTATGGCTACACCTTC. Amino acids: CASSLRPLGYGYTF.

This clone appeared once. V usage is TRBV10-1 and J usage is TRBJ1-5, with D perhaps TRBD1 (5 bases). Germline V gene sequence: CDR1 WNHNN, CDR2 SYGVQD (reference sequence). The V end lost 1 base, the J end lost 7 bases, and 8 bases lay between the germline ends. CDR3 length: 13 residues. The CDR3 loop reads CASSEWGDQPQHF. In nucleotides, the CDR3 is TGCGCCAGCAGTGAGTGGGGGGACCAGCCCCAGCATTTT.

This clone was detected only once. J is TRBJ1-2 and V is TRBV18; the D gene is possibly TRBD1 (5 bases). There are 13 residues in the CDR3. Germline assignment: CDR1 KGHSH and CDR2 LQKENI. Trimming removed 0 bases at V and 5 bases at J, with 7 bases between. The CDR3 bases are TGTGCCAGCTCACCACCGGGGGGTTATGGCTACACCTTC. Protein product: CASSPPGGYGYTF.

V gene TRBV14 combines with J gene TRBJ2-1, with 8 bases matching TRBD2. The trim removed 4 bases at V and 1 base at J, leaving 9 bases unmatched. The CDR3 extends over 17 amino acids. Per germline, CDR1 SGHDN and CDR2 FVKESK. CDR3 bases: TGTGCCAGCAGCCCACGGGGGAGCGGGAGTTCCTACAATGAGCAGTTCTTC. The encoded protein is CASSPRGSGSSYNEQFF.

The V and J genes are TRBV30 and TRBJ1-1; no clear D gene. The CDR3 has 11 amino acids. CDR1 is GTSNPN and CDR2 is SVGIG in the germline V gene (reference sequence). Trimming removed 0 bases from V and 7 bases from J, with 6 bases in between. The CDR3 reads CAWSVRLEAFF. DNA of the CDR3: TGTGCCTGGAGTGTAAGACTTGAAGCTTTCTTT.